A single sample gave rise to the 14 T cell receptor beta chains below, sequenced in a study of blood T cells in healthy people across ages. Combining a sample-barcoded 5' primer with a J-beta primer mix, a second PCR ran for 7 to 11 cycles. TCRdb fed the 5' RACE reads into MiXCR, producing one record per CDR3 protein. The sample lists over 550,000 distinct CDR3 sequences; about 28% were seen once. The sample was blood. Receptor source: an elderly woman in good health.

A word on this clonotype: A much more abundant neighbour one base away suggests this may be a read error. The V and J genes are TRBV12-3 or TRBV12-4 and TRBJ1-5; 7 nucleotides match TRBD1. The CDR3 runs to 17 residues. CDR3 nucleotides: TGTGCCAACAGTTTAAAGGGGGCAGGGGGAAGCAATCAGCCCCAGCATTTT. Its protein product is CANSLKGAGGSNQPQHF.

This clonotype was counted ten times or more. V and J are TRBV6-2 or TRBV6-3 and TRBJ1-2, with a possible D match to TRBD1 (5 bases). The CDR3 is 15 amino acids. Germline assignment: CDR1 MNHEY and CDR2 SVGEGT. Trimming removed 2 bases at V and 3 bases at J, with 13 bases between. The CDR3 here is CASSYPERGDYGYTF. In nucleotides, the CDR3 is TGTGCCAGCAGTTACCCGGAGCGGGGGGACTATGGCTACACCTTC.

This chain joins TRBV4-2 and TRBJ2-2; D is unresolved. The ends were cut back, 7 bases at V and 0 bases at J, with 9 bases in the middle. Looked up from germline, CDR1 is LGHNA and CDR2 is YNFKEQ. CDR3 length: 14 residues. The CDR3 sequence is CASNRQANTGELFF. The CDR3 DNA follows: TGTGCCAGCAACCGTCAGGCGAACACCGGGGAGCTGTTTTTT.

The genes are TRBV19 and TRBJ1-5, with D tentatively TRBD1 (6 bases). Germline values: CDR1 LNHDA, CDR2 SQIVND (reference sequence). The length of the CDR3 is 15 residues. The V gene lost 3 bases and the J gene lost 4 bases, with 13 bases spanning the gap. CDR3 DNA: TGTGCCAGTAGTATCAATGGACAGAAAAATCAGCCCCAGCATTTT. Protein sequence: CASSINGQKNQPQHF.

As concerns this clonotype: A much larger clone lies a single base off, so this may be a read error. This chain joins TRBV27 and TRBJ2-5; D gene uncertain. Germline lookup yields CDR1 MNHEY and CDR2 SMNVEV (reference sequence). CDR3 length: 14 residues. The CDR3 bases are TGTGCCAGCAGTTTGGAGAAGTGCCAAGGGACCCAGTACTTC. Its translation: CASSLEKCQGTQYF.

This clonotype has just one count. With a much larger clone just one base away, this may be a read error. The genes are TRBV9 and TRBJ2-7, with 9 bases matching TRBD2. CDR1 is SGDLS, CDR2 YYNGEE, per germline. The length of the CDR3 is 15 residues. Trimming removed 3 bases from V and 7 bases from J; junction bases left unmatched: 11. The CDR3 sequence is CASSASGRSHGEQYF. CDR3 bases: TGTGCCAGCAGCGCCAGCGGGAGGTCACACGGTGAGCAGTACTTC.

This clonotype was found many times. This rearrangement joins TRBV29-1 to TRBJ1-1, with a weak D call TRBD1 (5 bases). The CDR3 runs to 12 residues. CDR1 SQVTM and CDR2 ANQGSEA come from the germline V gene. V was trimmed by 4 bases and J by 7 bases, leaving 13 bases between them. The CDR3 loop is CSVGEGQGEAFF. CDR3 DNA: TGCAGCGTTGGTGAGGGGCAGGGTGAAGCTTTCTTT.

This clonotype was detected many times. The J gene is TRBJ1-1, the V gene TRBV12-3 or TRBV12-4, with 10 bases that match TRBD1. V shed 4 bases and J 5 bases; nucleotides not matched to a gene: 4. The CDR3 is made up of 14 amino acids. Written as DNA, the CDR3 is TGTGCCAGCAGTTCGGACAGGGGGATGACTGAAGCTTTCTTT. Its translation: CASSSDRGMTEAFF.

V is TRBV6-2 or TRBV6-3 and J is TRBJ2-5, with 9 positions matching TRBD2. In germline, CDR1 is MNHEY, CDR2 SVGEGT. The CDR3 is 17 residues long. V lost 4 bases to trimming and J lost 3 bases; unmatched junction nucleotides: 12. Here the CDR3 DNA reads TGTGCCAGCAGTTCCGCGGGTCAGGCGGGGGGGGAAGAGACCCAGTACTTC. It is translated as CASSSAGQAGGEETQYF.

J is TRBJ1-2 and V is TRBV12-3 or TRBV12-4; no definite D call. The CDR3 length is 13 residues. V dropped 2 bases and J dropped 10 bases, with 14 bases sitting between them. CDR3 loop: CASSLRQVPVYTF. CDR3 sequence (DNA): TGTGCCAGCAGTTTAAGGCAGGTCCCCGTCTACACCTTC.

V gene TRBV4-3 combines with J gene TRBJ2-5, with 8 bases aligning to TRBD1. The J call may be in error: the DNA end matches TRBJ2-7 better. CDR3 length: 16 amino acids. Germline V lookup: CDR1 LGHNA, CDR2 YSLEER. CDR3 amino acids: CASSPGPGTGDYEQYF. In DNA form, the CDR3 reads TGCGCCAGCAGCCCGGGGCCCGGGACAGGAGATTACGAGCAGTACTTC.

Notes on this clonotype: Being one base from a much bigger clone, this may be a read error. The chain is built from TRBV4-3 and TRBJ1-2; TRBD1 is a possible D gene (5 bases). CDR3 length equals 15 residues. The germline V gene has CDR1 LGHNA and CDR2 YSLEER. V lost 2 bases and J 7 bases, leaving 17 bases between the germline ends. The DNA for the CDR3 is TGCGCCAGCAGCCAATTTCATACAGGTAGGACTGGCTACACCTTC. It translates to CASSQFHTGRTGYTF.

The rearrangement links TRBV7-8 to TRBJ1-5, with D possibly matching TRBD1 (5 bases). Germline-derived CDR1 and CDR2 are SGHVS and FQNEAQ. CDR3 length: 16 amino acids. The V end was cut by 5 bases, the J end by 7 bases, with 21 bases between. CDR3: CASSTLPRGLRQPQHF. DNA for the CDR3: TGTGCCAGCAGCACGCTTCCACGGGGCCTGAGACAGCCCCAGCATTTT.

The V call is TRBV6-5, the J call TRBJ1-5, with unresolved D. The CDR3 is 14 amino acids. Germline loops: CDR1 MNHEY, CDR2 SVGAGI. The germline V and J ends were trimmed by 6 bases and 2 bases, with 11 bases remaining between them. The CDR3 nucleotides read TGTGCCAGCAGGCCTCCCGGTCGCAATCAGCCCCAGCATTTT. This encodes CASRPPGRNQPQHF.